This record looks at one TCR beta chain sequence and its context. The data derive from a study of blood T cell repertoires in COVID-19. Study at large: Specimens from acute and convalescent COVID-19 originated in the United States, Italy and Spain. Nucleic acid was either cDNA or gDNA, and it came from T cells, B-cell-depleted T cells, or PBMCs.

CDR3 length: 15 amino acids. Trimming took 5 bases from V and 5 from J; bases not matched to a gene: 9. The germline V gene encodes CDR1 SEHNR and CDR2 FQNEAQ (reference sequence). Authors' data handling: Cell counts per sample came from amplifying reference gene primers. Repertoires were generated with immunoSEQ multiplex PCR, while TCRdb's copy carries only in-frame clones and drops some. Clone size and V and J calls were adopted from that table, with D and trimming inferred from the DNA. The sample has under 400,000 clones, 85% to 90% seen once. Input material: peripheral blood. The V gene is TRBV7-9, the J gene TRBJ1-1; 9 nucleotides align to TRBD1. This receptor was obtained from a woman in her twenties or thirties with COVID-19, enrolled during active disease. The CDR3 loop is CASSAGTGSYTEAFF. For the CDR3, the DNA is TGTGCCAGCAGCGCCGGGACAGGGTCTTATACTGAAGCTTTCTTT.